The clone carrying this T cell receptor (beta chain) appeared many times. The study's library attached unique molecular identifiers to single cDNA molecules. Study processing details: A per-sample median of around 100,000 TCRs was observed, with a range of about 20,000 to 750,000. TCRdb independently ran MiXCR on the 5' RACE reads; one entry per CDR3 protein. The V and J calls reflect TCRdb's pipeline rather than the authors' work. This table holds some 150,000 distinct CDR3 sequences, around 4% found once. These data originate in a study of human T cells and chemical hapten exposure. Germline V gene lookup returns CDR1 MNHEY and CDR2 SVGEGT. This CDR3 contains 15 residues. The ends were cut back, 5 bases at V and 4 bases at J, with 15 bases in the middle. Total RNA was isolated from unfractionated whole blood.

The chain combines TRBV6-2 or TRBV6-3 with TRBJ2-1; possibly TRBD2 for D (5 bases). The source is a female donor in good health. The CDR3 DNA reads as TGTGCCAGCAGTACTCCCAGACTACTTTACAATGAGCAGTTCTTC. Translating gives CASSTPRLLYNEQFF.